This T cell receptor beta chain was captured in a study of shared clonotypes between healthy human individuals. About the study: Three plates each covered CD4 naive and memory; CD8 naive two, CD8 memory one.

A CD45RA+ naive subset and a CD45RA-negative memory subset were split from CD4+ cells. Study results and limitations: The study drew on few donors, limiting represented genetic and exposure-history diversity.

This clone was picked up many times. Antigen unknown. The sample contains more than one DNA sequence encoding this CDR3. Assay used: immunoSEQ multiplex PCR; TCRdb lists only in-frame clones, some missing. The sample holds some 1 million clones, about three quarters seen once. Germline loops: CDR1 MNHNS, CDR2 SASEGT. The CDR3 sequence is 12 residues long. V was pared by 6 bases and J by 4 bases, with 10 bases between. The receptor was isolated from a man younger than 35 in good health. The chain couples TRBV6-1 to TRBJ2-7; maybe TRBD1 (6 bases). Sequences were obtained from memory CD4+ T cells sorted from blood. Regarding subset: CD45RA-negative fraction. CDR3 sequence: CASRPTGYEQYF. The CDR3 nucleotides read TGTGCCAGCAGACCCACAGGGTACGAGCAGTACTTC.